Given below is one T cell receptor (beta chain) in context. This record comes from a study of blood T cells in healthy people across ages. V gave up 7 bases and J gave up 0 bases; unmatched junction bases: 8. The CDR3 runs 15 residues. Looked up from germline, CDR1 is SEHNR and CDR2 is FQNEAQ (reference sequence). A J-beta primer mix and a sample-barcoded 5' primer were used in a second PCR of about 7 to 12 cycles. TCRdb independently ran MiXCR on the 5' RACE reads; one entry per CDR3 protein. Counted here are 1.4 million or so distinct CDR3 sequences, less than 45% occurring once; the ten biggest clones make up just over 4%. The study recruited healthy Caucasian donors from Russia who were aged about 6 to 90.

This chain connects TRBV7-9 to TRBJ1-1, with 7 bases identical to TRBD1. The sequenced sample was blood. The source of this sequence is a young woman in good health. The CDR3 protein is CASNLDRLMNTEAFF. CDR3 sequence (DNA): TGTGCCAGCAACCTGGACAGGCTGATGAACACTGAAGCTTTCTTT. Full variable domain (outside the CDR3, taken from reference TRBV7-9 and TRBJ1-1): DTGVSQNPRHKITKRGQNVTFRCDPISEHNRLYWYRQTLGQGPEFLTYFQNEAQLEKSRLLSDRFSAERPKGSFSTLEIQRTEQGDSAMYLCASNLDRLMNTEAFFGQGTRLTVV.